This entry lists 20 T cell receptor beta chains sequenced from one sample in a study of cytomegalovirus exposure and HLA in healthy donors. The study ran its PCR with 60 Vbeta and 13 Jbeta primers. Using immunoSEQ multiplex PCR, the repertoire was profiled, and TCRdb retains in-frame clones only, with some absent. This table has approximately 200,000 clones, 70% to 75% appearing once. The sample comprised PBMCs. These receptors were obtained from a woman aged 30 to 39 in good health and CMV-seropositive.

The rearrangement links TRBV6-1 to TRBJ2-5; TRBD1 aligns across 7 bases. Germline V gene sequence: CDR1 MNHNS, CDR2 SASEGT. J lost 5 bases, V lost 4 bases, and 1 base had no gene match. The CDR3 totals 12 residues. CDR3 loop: CASSAGGETQYF. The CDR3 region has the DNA TGTGCCAGCAGTGCAGGGGGTGAGACCCAGTACTTC.

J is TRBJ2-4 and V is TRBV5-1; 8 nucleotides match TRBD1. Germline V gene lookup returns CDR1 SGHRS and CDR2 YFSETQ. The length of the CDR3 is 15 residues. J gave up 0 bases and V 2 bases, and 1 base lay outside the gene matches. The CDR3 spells CASSFGTGAKNIQYF. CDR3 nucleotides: TGCGCCAGCAGCTTTGGGACAGGAGCCAAAAACATTCAGTACTTC.

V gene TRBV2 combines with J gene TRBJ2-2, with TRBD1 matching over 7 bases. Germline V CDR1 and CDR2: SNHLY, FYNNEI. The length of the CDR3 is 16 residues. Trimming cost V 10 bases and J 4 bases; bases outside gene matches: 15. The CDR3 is CAIPGRGRATTGELFF. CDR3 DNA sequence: TGTGCCATACCGGGAAGGGGGCGGGCGACCACCGGGGAGCTGTTTTTT.

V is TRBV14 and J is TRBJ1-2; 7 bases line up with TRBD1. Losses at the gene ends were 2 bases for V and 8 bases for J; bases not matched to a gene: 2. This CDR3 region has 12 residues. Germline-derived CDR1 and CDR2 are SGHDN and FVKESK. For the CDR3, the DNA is TGTGCCAGCAGCCAAAACAGGGGCGGCTACACCTTC. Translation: CASSQNRGGYTF.

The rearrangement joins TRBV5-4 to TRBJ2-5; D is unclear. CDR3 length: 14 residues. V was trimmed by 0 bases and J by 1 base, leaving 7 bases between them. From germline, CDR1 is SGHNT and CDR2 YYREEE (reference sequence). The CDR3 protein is CASSLEAPQETQYF. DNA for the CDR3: TGTGCCAGCAGCTTGGAAGCACCCCAAGAGACCCAGTACTTC.

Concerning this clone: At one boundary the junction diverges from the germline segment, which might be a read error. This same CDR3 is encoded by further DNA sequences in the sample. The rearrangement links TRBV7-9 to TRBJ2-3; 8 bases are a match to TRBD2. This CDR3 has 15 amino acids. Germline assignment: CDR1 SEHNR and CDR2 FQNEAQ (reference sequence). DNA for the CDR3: TGTGCCAGCAGCCTAGCGGGCGGGAGTTCAGATACGCAGTATTTT. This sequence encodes CASSLAGGSSDTQYF.

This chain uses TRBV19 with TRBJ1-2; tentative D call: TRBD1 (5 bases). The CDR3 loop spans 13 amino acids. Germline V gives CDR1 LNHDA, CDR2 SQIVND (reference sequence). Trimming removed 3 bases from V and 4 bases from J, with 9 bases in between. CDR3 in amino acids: CASSIQGSYGYTF. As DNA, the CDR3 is TGTGCCAGTAGTATCCAGGGATCCTATGGCTACACCTTC.

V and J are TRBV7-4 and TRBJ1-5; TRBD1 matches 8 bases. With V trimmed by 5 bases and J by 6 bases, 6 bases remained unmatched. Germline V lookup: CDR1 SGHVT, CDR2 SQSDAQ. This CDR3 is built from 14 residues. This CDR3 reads CASSRDRKAQPQHF. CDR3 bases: TGTGCCAGCAGCCGGGACAGGAAAGCTCAGCCCCAGCATTTT.

As DNA, the CDR3 is TGTGCTAGTGGTTTGGATACAGGGTCGCGTGGCTACACCTTC. Protein product: CASGLDTGSRGYTF. The chain has TRBV12-5 and TRBJ1-2; possibly TRBD1 for D (6 bases). Germline assignment: CDR1 LGHNT and CDR2 FRNRAP. With 1 base removed from V and 7 bases from J, the gap between germline ends came to 13 bases. The CDR3 extends over 14 amino acids.

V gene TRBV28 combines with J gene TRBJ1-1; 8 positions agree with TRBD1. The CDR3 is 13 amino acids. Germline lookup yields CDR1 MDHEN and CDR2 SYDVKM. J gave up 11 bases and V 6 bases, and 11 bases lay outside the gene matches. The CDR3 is CASSLRQGLSAFF. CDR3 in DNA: TGTGCCAGCAGCCTCCGACAGGGGCTGAGCGCTTTCTTT.

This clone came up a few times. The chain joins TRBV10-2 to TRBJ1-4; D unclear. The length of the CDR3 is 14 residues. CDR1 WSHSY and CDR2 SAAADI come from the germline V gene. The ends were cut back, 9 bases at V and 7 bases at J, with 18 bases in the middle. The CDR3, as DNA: TGCGCCAGTCGAGACTATCCTGGAGGTGAAAAACTGTTTTTT. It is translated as CASRDYPGGEKLFF.

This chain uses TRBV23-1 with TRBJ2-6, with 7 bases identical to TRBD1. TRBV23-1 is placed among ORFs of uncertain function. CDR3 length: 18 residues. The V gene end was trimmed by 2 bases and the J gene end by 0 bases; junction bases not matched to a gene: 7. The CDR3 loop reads CASSQPGTAFSGANVLTF. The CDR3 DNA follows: TGCGCCAGCAGTCAACCCGGGACAGCATTCTCTGGGGCCAACGTCCTGACTTTC.

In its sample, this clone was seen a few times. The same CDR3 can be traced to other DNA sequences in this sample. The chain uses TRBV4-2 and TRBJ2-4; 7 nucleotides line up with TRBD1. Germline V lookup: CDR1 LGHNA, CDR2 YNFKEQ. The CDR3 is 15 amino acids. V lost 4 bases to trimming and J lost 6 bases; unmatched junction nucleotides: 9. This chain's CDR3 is CASSLLWDSANIQYF. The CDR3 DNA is TGTGCCAGCAGCCTCCTATGGGACAGCGCAAACATTCAGTACTTC.

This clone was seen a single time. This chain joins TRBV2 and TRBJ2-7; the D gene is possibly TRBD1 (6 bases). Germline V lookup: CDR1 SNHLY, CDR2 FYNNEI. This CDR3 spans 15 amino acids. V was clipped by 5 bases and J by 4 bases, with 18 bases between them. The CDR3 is CASSHRDITSYEQYF. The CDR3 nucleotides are TGTGCCAGCAGTCACCGGGACATTACGTCGTACGAGCAGTACTTC.

The CDR3 here is CASSFWTSGTGAEQFF. The CDR3 nucleotides read TGTGCCAGCAGTTTTTGGACTAGCGGGACTGGCGCTGAGCAGTTCTTC. This rearrangement joins TRBV28 to TRBJ2-1, with 12 bases that match TRBD2. Germline CDR1 MDHEN, CDR2 SYDVKM. The V gene end was trimmed by 3 bases and the J gene end by 9 bases; junction bases not matched to a gene: 9. The CDR3 spans 16 residues.

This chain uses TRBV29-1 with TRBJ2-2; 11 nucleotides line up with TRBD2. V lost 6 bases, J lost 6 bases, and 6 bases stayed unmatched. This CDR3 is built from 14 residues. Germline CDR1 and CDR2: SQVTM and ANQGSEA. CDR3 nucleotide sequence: TGCAGCGTGTTTAGCGGGAGGGCTCCCGGGGAGCTGTTTTTT. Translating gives CSVFSGRAPGELFF.

The CDR3 DNA is TGTGCCAGCAGTTTATGGCAGGGGGCGGTATTGGATACGCAGTATTTT. It encodes CASSLWQGAVLDTQYF. J is TRBJ2-3 and V is TRBV28, with 8 bases identical to TRBD1. Unmatched junction bases numbered 8, after V lost 0 bases and J lost 6 bases. The CDR3 consists of 16 residues. Looked up from germline, CDR1 is MDHEN and CDR2 is SYDVKM. The full variable domain, in which reference TRBV28 and TRBJ2-3 provide the parts outside the CDR3, is DVKVTQSSRYLVKRTGEKVFLECVQDMDHENMFWYRQDPGLGLRLIYFSYDVKMKEKGDIPEGYSVSREKKERFSLILESASTNQTSMYLCASSLWQGAVLDTQYFGPGTRLTVL.

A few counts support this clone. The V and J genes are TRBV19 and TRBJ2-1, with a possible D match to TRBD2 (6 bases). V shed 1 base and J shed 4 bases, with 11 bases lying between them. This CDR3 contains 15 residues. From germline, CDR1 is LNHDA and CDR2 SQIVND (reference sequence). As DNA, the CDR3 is TGTGCCAGTAGTATAGCGGGAGTTCTTTACAATGAGCAGTTCTTC. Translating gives CASSIAGVLYNEQFF. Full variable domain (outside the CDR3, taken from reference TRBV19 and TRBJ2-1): DGGITQSPKYLFRKEGQNVTLSCEQNLNHDAMYWYRQDPGQGLRLIYYSQIVNDFQKGDIAEGYSVSREKKESFPLTVTSAQKNPTAFYLCASSIAGVLYNEQFFGPGTRLTVL.

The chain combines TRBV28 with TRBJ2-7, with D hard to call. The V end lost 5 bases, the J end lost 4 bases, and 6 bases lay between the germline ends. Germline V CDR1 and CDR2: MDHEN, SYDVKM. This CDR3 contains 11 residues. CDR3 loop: CASSAAYEQYF. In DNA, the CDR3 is TGTGCCAGCAGTGCGGCGTACGAGCAGTACTTC.

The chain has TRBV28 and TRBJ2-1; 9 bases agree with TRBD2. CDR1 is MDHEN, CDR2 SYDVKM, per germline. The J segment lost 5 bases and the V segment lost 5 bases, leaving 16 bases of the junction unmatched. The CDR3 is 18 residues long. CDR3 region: CASSISPGGRAQDNEQFF. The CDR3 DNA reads TGTGCCAGCAGTATATCTCCTGGCGGGAGGGCCCAGGACAATGAGCAGTTCTTC.